One and the same sample provided the 13 T cell receptor beta chains below, sequenced in a study of T cells in localized non-small cell lung cancer. TCRdb's copy holds only in-frame clones and misses some; the assay was immunoSEQ multiplex PCR. The table lists around 1,000 clones, about a quarter of them singletons. Here the sequenced sample was lung tumor tissue, taken before any cancer treatment. The receptor set was obtained from a male donor aged 60 or over with stage II lung adenocarcinoma.

In its sample, this clone ranks as medium-sized. The chain joins TRBV11-3 to TRBJ2-1; 7 bases are shared with TRBD1. Germline V gene sequence: CDR1 SGHNT, CDR2 YENEEA. This CDR3 has 14 amino acids. J lost 4 bases, V lost 5 bases, and 5 bases had no gene match. In nucleotides, the CDR3 is TGTGCCAGCAGCCCCTGGGACAGTTACAATGAGCAGTTCTTC. Translation gives CASSPWDSYNEQFF. The full variable domain, rest sourced from reference TRBV11-3 and TRBJ2-1, is EAGVVQSPRYKIIEKKQPVAFWCNPISGHNTLYWYLQNLGQGPELLIRYENEEAVDDSQLPKDRFSAERLKGVDSTLKIQPAELGDSAVYLCASSPWDSYNEQFFGPGTRLTVL.

This clone was seen a few times. V is TRBV11-3 and J is TRBJ1-2, with D tentatively TRBD1 (6 bases). The germline V and J ends were trimmed by 5 bases and 8 bases, with 24 bases remaining between them. Looked up from germline, CDR1 is SGHNT and CDR2 is YENEEA. The CDR3 is made up of 16 amino acids. The CDR3: CASSPRAEGGVWGYTF. CDR3 sequence (DNA): TGTGCCAGCAGCCCTCGGGCGGAGGGGGGAGTCTGGGGCTACACCTTC.

This chain connects TRBV30 to TRBJ1-3, with 9 bases lining up with TRBD1. Germline assignment: CDR1 GTSNPN and CDR2 SVGIG (reference sequence). This CDR3 is built from 14 residues. Unmatched junction bases numbered 7, after V lost 2 bases and J lost 8 bases. The CDR3 DNA follows: TGTGCCTGGAGTACCCCGGACAGGGGACACACCATATATTTT. It codes for CAWSTPDRGHTIYF.

This clone has only a few counts. The gene calls are TRBV9 and TRBJ2-3; 8 bases are a match to TRBD2. The CDR3 totals 15 residues. Unmatched junction bases numbered 8, after V lost 0 bases and J lost 8 bases. Germline CDR1 and CDR2: SGDLS and YYNGEE. CDR3 bases: TGTGCCAGCAGCGTAGATGCAGCGGGGGAGGTTACGCAGTATTTT. This translates into CASSVDAAGEVTQYF. Drawing the rest from reference TRBV9 and TRBJ2-3, the complete variable domain is DSGVTQTPKHLITATGQRVTLRCSPRSGDLSVYWYQQSLDQGLQFLIQYYNGEERAKGNILERFSAQQFPDLHSELNLSSLELGDSALYFCASSVDAAGEVTQYFGPGTRLTVL.

This clone was observed a few times. CDR3 sequence reads: CASSRRTGGDTEAFF. In DNA form, the CDR3 reads TGTGCCAGCAGCCGGAGGACAGGGGGTGACACTGAAGCTTTCTTT. This chain connects TRBV11-3 to TRBJ1-1; 10 positions agree with TRBD1. The CDR3 runs 15 residues. The germline CDR1 and CDR2 sequences are SGHNT and YENEEA. V lost 5 bases, J lost 3 bases, and 6 bases stayed unmatched.

The chain is built from TRBV5-1 and TRBJ1-1, with a possible D match to TRBD1 (5 bases). This CDR3 spans 14 amino acids. Germline V gene lookup returns CDR1 SGHRS and CDR2 YFSETQ. The V and J ends lost 3 bases and 3 bases respectively, with 12 bases between them. CDR3 nucleotide sequence: TGCGCCAGCAGCTGGGCAGGGAGGGACACTGAAGCTTTCTTT. Amino acids: CASSWAGRDTEAFF.

This clone occurred a few times. The rearrangement joins TRBV28 to TRBJ1-5; no clear D. V lost 2 bases and J lost 3, with 8 bases in between. The germline V gene has CDR1 MDHEN and CDR2 SYDVKM. The CDR3 is made up of 14 amino acids. The CDR3 coding sequence is TGTGCCAGCAGTTTAGGCGGCACCAATCAGCCCCAGCATTTT. Protein: CASSLGGTNQPQHF.

The gene calls are TRBV5-1 and TRBJ2-2; TRBD1 aligns across 11 bases. CDR1 and CDR2 from the germline V gene are SGHRS and YFSETQ. The V and J ends lost 6 bases and 4 bases, in that order; junction bases with no gene match: 11. The CDR3 is 17 amino acids. The CDR3 DNA sequence: TGCGCCAGCACCGGACAGGGGGCTGCTGGTTTCACCGGGGAGCTGTTTTTT. Its protein product is CASTGQGAAGFTGELFF.

The rearrangement links TRBV15 to TRBJ2-3, with 11 bases identical to TRBD2. There are 15 residues in the CDR3. Trimming took 5 bases from V and 5 from J; bases not matched to a gene: 6. Per germline, CDR1 LNHNV and CDR2 YYDKDF (reference sequence). CDR3 residues: CATSGSGGAQDTQYF. The CDR3 bases are TGTGCCACCAGCGGTAGCGGGGGGGCCCAAGATACGCAGTATTTT. Together with reference TRBV15 and TRBJ2-3, the CDR3 gives the full variable domain: DAMVIQNPRYQVTQFGKPVTLSCSQTLNHNVMYWYQQKSSQAPKLLFHYYDKDFNNEADTPDNFQSRRPNTSFCFLDIRSPGLGDTAMYLCATSGSGGAQDTQYFGPGTRLTVL.

V usage is TRBV11-3 and J usage is TRBJ2-3; TRBD2 matches at 12 bases. V lost 5 bases to trimming and J lost 2 bases; unmatched junction nucleotides: 5. The CDR3 covers 16 residues. Germline CDR1 reads SGHNT; CDR2 reads YENEEA. CDR3: CASSLLAGGNTDTQYF. The CDR3 coding sequence is TGTGCCAGCAGCCTGCTAGCGGGAGGGAACACAGATACGCAGTATTTT.

V usage is TRBV30 and J usage is TRBJ1-6; 7 bases align to TRBD1. Germline V gives CDR1 GTSNPN, CDR2 SVGIG (reference sequence). V lost 1 base to trimming and J lost 3 bases; unmatched junction nucleotides: 3. This CDR3 is 15 amino acids long. The CDR3 here is CAWSDRGGYNSPLHF. DNA of the CDR3: TGTGCCTGGAGTGACAGGGGAGGCTATAATTCACCCCTCCACTTT.

In its sample, this clone was seen a few times. Read data end 1 residue before the CDR3 end; the end is taken from the germline J gene. The genes are TRBV10-3 and TRBJ2-7; 11 nucleotides align to TRBD1. In germline, CDR1 is ENHRY, CDR2 SYGVKD. This CDR3 has 15 residues. The ends lost 0 bases at V and 5 bases at J; junction bases unmatched: 3. CDR3 DNA (partial): TGTGCCATCAGTGAGTCGCAGGACAGGGGGCACGAGCAGTAC. Encoded protein: CAISESQDRGHEQY. The whole CDR3 protein is CAISESQDRGHEQYF.

This chain connects TRBV19 to TRBJ1-6, with D possibly being TRBD1 (6 bases). The V and J ends lost 3 bases and 8 bases respectively, with 14 bases between them. Germline V CDR1 and CDR2: LNHDA, SQIVND (reference sequence). The CDR3 totals 15 residues. CDR3 residues: CASSINRVLDSPLHF. As DNA, the CDR3 is TGTGCCAGTAGTATTAACAGGGTTTTGGATTCACCCCTCCACTTT.